A single sample is the source of the 5 T cell receptor beta chains below, sequenced in a study of OX40 agonist ivuxolimab in advanced cancers. Clones were sequenced by immunoSEQ multiplex PCR, and TCRdb holds only the in-frame ones, with some missing. This sample has fewer than 90,000 clones, with 70% to 90% found just once. The input for sequencing was CD4+ or CD8+ T cells sorted from blood, taken in a trial of the OX40 agonist ivuxolimab. These receptors were collected from an adult with an advanced solid tumor such as melanoma, head and neck, liver or kidney cancer.

J is TRBJ2-5 and V is TRBV5-1, with D hard to call. Germline-derived CDR1 and CDR2 are SGHRS and YFSETQ. CDR3 length: 12 amino acids. Between the trimmed V and J ends, which lost 0 bases and 9 bases, there was a span of 9 bases. The CDR3 is CASSLGPNPQYF. The DNA for the CDR3 is TGCGCCAGCAGCTTGGGCCCAAACCCCCAGTACTTC.

This sequence joins TRBV18 and TRBJ1-1, with 8 bases matching TRBD1. The length of the CDR3 is 13 residues. CDR1 is KGHSH and CDR2 is LQKENI in the germline V gene. J was trimmed by 6 bases and V by 6 bases; bases with no gene match: 6. For the CDR3, the DNA is TGTGCCAGCTCCGACAGGGGAAGCCCTGAAGCTTTCTTT. Its protein is CASSDRGSPEAFF.

This chain connects TRBV6-1 to TRBJ2-5; either TRBD1 or TRBD2 may fit D (5 bases each). The germline V gene encodes CDR1 MNHNS and CDR2 SASEGT. The CDR3 consists of 15 residues. The V and J ends lost 6 bases and 4 bases respectively, with 18 bases between them. The DNA of the CDR3 is TGTGCCAGCAGAGGAGGCGTTAGGGGCCGAGAGACCCAGTACTTC. It codes for CASRGGVRGRETQYF.

The CDR3 sequence is CASSQVLTGSNEKLFF. DNA of the CDR3: TGCGCCAGCAGCCAGGTGTTGACAGGGTCTAATGAAAAACTGTTTTTT. The rearrangement links TRBV5-1 to TRBJ1-4; 7 bases match TRBD1. V lost 4 bases and J lost 3; bases outside the gene matches: 9. Germline V gives CDR1 SGHRS, CDR2 YFSETQ. This CDR3 is 16 amino acids long.

The CDR3: CASSARQFNQPQHF. For the CDR3, the DNA is TGTGCCAGCAGTGCTAGACAGTTCAATCAGCCCCAGCATTTT. The chain couples TRBV6-6 to TRBJ1-5; the D gene is possibly TRBD1 (5 bases). The germline CDR1 and CDR2 sequences are MNHNY and SVGAGI (reference sequence). The CDR3 has 14 amino acids. Trimming stripped 5 bases from V and 3 bases from J, with 11 bases between.